The 22 T cell receptor beta chains below were found in one sample sequenced in a study of CD8+ T cells in alopecia areata. Following extraction, RNA underwent reverse transcription to cDNA, which served as the sequencing template. Some clones are missing from TCRdb's copy, which holds only in-frame ones; the method was immunoSEQ multiplex PCR. The table records about 120,000 clones, 58% of them present only once. This sample's treatment: oral pan-JAK inhibitor, 5-10 mg twice daily. Specimen: CD8+ T cells sorted from blood, collected at week 4, from a patient treated with tofacitinib. The receptors stem from a human donor with alopecia areata.

The V call is TRBV30, the J call TRBJ2-7; TRBD1 might be the D (5 bases). Germline V lookup: CDR1 GTSNPN, CDR2 SVGIG (reference sequence). This CDR3 contains 14 residues. The germline V and J ends were trimmed by 2 bases and 3 bases, with 14 bases remaining between them. This CDR3 is CAWSSGAGIYEQYF. The CDR3 bases are TGTGCCTGGAGTTCTGGGGCAGGGATCTACGAGCAGTACTTC.

This clone was counted a few times. This chain links TRBV9 with TRBJ1-1, with unresolved D. Trimming cost V 0 bases and J 1 base, with 10 bases left between them. The length of the CDR3 is 15 residues. The germline V gene encodes CDR1 SGDLS and CDR2 YYNGEE. The CDR3: CASSVAEGPNTEAFF. In nucleotides, the CDR3 is TGTGCCAGCAGCGTAGCAGAGGGCCCGAACACTGAAGCTTTCTTT. The variable domain in full, completed from reference TRBV9 and TRBJ1-1, reads DSGVTQTPKHLITATGQRVTLRCSPRSGDLSVYWYQQSLDQGLQFLIQYYNGEERAKGNILERFSAQQFPDLHSELNLSSLELGDSALYFCASSVAEGPNTEAFFGQGTRLTVV.

The gene calls are TRBV5-6 and TRBJ2-7; TRBD1 matches 7 bases. The CDR3 sequence is 14 residues long. Germline V lookup: CDR1 SGHDT, CDR2 YYEEEE. Losses at the gene ends were 4 bases for V and 0 bases for J; bases not matched to a gene: 4. The CDR3 DNA follows: TGTGCCAGCAGCCCCGACAGGGTCTCCTACGAGCAGTACTTC. This gives the protein CASSPDRVSYEQYF.

The rearrangement links TRBV29-1 to TRBJ2-1; D is unresolved. The ends were cut back, 1 base at V and 8 bases at J, with 12 bases in the middle. Germline V gene sequence: CDR1 SQVTM, CDR2 ANQGSEA. This CDR3 region has 13 residues. The CDR3 protein is CSVEVPNTDEQFF. For the CDR3, the DNA is TGCAGCGTTGAAGTGCCCAATACGGATGAGCAGTTCTTC.

This clone came up a few times. This rearrangement joins TRBV6-5 to TRBJ2-7; D possibly uses TRBD1 or TRBD2 (7 bases each). The CDR3 is made up of 14 amino acids. The V gene lost 4 bases and the J gene lost 5 bases, with 15 bases spanning the gap. CDR1 and CDR2 from the germline V gene are MNHEY and SVGAGI. CDR3 protein: CASSFQGGLDEQYF. In nucleotides, the CDR3 is TGTGCCAGCAGTTTCCAGGGGGGGCTGGACGAGCAGTACTTC.

The chain employs TRBV29-1 and TRBJ2-1, with D possibly matching TRBD1 (6 bases). The length of the CDR3 is 12 residues. Germline CDR1 reads SQVTM; CDR2 reads ANQGSEA. V gave up 6 bases and J gave up 15 bases, with 21 bases separating them. The CDR3 nucleotides read TGCAGCGTCCTTGGACAGTCCGCGGGCTGGTTCTTC. Protein: CSVLGQSAGWFF.

The chain is built from TRBV5-6 and TRBJ1-2; D not resolved. Per germline, CDR1 SGHDT and CDR2 YYEEEE. Trimming stripped 0 bases from V and 3 bases from J, with 3 bases between. The length of the CDR3 is 12 residues. As DNA, the CDR3 is TGTGCCAGCAGCTTGGACTACTATGGCTACACCTTC. It is translated as CASSLDYYGYTF.

In its sample, this clone was seen a few times. This sample also contains other DNA sequences that code for the same CDR3. V usage is TRBV27 and J usage is TRBJ2-7; the D is unclear. Trimming took 0 bases from V and 7 from J, leaving 7 bases between them. In germline, CDR1 is MNHEY, CDR2 SMNVEV (reference sequence). This CDR3 region has 12 residues. The CDR3 protein is CASSLSGGEQYF. CDR3 sequence (DNA): TGTGCCAGCAGTTTATCGGGTGGAGAGCAGTACTTC.

This chain connects TRBV27 to TRBJ2-1, with 16 bases that match TRBD2. Germline V lookup: CDR1 MNHEY, CDR2 SMNVEV (reference sequence). The junction had 5 bases not matched to a gene; V was cut back by 5 bases and J by 10 bases. The CDR3 is 15 residues long. The DNA for the CDR3 is TGTGCCAGCAGTCAGGGGACTAGCGGGGGGGCCGAGCAGTTCTTC. Protein: CASSQGTSGGAEQFF.

This clone appeared once. J is TRBJ2-1 and V is TRBV27, with a tentative D call TRBD2 (6 bases). Germline CDR1 and CDR2: MNHEY and SMNVEV (reference sequence). The CDR3 extends over 12 amino acids. V was clipped by 5 bases and J by 9 bases, with 11 bases between them. CDR3 sequence reads: CASSLLGGEQFF. The CDR3 DNA is TGTGCCAGCAGTCTCTTGGGGGGTGAGCAGTTCTTC.

This chain's CDR3 is CSVEQGMNTEAFF. The CDR3 nucleotides read TGCAGCGTGGAACAAGGGATGAACACTGAAGCTTTCTTT. This chain links TRBV29-1 with TRBJ1-1; the D is unclear. This CDR3 is 13 amino acids long. The V end was cut by 6 bases, the J end by 0 bases, with 11 bases between. Germline V gives CDR1 SQVTM, CDR2 ANQGSEA.

The chain couples TRBV30 to TRBJ1-2; 8 positions agree with TRBD1. Germline V gene sequence: CDR1 GTSNPN, CDR2 SVGIG (reference sequence). The length of the CDR3 is 13 residues. With 5 bases clipped from V and 2 bases from J, the junction kept 4 bases outside the gene matches. The CDR3: CAWAWDRNYGYTF. CDR3 sequence (DNA): TGTGCCTGGGCATGGGACAGGAACTATGGCTACACCTTC.

In its sample, this clone was seen once. The J gene is TRBJ2-1, the V gene TRBV29-1; 7 positions match TRBD1. The CDR3 length is 12 residues. From germline, CDR1 is SQVTM and CDR2 ANQGSEA. Trimming removed 7 bases from V and 8 bases from J; junction bases left unmatched: 8. CDR3 loop: CSEGAWGDEQFF. The DNA of the CDR3 is TGCAGCGAGGGGGCCTGGGGCGATGAGCAGTTCTTC.

The chain joins TRBV30 to TRBJ1-1; D may be TRBD1 (6 bases). CDR1 is GTSNPN and CDR2 is SVGIG in the germline V gene (reference sequence). The CDR3 consists of 13 residues. The V end was cut by 2 bases, the J end by 7 bases, with 14 bases between. CDR3 residues: CAWSTGTWGEAFF. The CDR3 DNA follows: TGTGCCTGGAGTACAGGGACGTGGGGTGAAGCTTTCTTT.

This clone turned up a few times. This rearrangement joins TRBV2 to TRBJ2-3; 16 bases are shared with TRBD2. CDR3 length: 15 residues. The V segment lost 9 bases and the J segment 2 bases; nucleotides outside the gene matches: 2. Germline V gene data show CDR1 as SNHLY and CDR2 as FYNNEI. The CDR3 region is CARGTSGGATDTQYF. CDR3 bases: TGTGCCAGAGGGACTAGCGGGGGGGCCACAGATACGCAGTATTTT.

This chain links TRBV6-6 with TRBJ2-1, with D maybe TRBD1 (5 bases). The CDR3 covers 14 residues. Trimming pared 8 bases from V and 0 bases from J, leaving 11 bases between. Germline lookup yields CDR1 MNHNY and CDR2 SVGAGI (reference sequence). The CDR3 coding sequence is TGTGCCAGCCGACGACAGAGCTCCTACAATGAGCAGTTCTTC. This codes for CASRRQSSYNEQFF.

This clone showed up just once. This chain joins TRBV30 and TRBJ1-2, with TRBD1 matching over 9 bases. The CDR3 is 14 amino acids. The V and J ends lost 1 base and 4 bases, in that order; junction bases with no gene match: 4. Germline V CDR1 and CDR2: GTSNPN, SVGIG (reference sequence). The CDR3 loop reads CAWSETGGSYGYTF. The CDR3 DNA is TGTGCCTGGAGTGAGACAGGGGGAAGCTATGGCTACACCTTC.

J is TRBJ1-5 and V is TRBV29-1, with 10 bases aligning to TRBD1. This CDR3 is 15 amino acids long. The germline gives CDR1 SQVTM, CDR2 ANQGSEA. The V gene end was trimmed by 4 bases and the J gene end by 3 bases; junction bases not matched to a gene: 6. CDR3 sequence (DNA): TGCAGCGTTGTGGGGACAGGGGATCACAATCAGCCCCAGCATTTT. Translated: CSVVGTGDHNQPQHF.

V is TRBV14 and J is TRBJ2-1; D gene unclear. The CDR3 consists of 17 residues. Trimming took 1 base from V and 7 from J, leaving 20 bases between them. Germline V CDR1 and CDR2: SGHDN, FVKESK. CDR3 bases: TGTGCCAGCAGCCAAGGTCGGGTCATTGACGGCCCAAATGAGCAGTTCTTC. Translated, it gives CASSQGRVIDGPNEQFF.

This chain uses TRBV11-2 with TRBJ2-7; D perhaps matches TRBD1 (6 bases). The V end lost 5 bases, the J end lost 2 bases, and 16 bases lay between the germline ends. Germline CDR1 reads SGHAT; CDR2 reads FQNNGV. The CDR3 runs 15 residues. The CDR3, as DNA: TGTGCCAGCAGCCCGCCCCCAGGGGACGCCTACGAGCAGTACTTC. Protein: CASSPPPGDAYEQYF.

The chain uses TRBV13 and TRBJ2-1; no clear D gene. V gave up 0 bases and J gave up 6 bases, with 9 bases separating them. The CDR3 has 14 residues. The germline CDR1 and CDR2 sequences are PRHDT and FYEKMQ (reference sequence). The CDR3 loop is CASSLGQLGNEQFF. As DNA, the CDR3 is TGTGCCAGCAGCTTAGGGCAGCTAGGCAATGAGCAGTTCTTC.

The chain uses TRBV14 and TRBJ1-1, with D maybe TRBD1 (5 bases). This CDR3 is built from 13 residues. Germline V gene lookup returns CDR1 SGHDN and CDR2 FVKESK. Trimming cost V 3 bases and J 6 bases, with 11 bases left between them. CDR3 in DNA: TGTGCCAGCAGCCAGGCCCAGGGCTCTGAAGCTTTCTTT. Translated: CASSQAQGSEAFF.